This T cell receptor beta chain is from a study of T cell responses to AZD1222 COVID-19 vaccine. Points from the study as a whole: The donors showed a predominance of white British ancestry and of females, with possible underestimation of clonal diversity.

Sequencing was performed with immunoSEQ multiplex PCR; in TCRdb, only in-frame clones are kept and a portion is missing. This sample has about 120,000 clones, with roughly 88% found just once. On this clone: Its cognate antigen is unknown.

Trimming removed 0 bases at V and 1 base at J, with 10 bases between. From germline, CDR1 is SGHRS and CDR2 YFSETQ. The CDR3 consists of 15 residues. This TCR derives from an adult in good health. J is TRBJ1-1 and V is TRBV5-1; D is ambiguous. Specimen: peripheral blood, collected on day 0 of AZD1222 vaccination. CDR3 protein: CASSLAFRANTEAFF. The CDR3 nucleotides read TGCGCCAGCAGCTTGGCCTTTAGAGCGAACACTGAAGCTTTCTTT.